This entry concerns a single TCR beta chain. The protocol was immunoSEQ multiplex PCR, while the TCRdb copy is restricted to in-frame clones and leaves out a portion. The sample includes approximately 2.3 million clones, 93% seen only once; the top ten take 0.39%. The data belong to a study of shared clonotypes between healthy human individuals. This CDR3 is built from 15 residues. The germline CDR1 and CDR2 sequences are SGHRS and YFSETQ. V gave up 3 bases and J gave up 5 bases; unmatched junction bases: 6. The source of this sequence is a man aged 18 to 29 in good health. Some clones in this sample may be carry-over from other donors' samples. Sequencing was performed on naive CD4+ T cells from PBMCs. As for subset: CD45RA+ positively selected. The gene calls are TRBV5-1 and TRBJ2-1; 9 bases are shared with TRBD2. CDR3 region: CASSYEGLADNEQFF. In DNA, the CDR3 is TGCGCCAGCAGCTACGAGGGACTAGCCGACAATGAGCAGTTCTTC. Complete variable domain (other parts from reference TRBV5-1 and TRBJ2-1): KAGVTQTPRYLIKTRGQQVTLSCSPISGHRSVSWYQQTPGQGLQFLFEYFSETQRNKGNFPGRFSGRQFSNSRSEMNVSTLELGDSALYLCASSYEGLADNEQFFGPGTRLTVL.